This T cell receptor (beta chain) was observed in a study of identifying expanded T cells in peripheral blood. Study findings and constraints: Across healthy donors, higher total template counts meant significantly greater approximately 2-week count variance.

Produced via immunoSEQ multiplex PCR; TCRdb's table is partial and in-frame only. Of 81,000 or so clones in the sample, around 84% are singletons; the top ten hold about 20%. A remark on this clone: Its matching antigen is unknown.

This CDR3 is built from 13 residues. The germline gives CDR1 SQVTM, CDR2 ANQGSEA. Healthy donors had no documented immune events, such as infections, while sampled. This receptor was identified in a person aged 18-70 years in good health. The chain has TRBV29-1 and TRBJ2-1; unclear D gene. The sequencing input was blood. DNA for the CDR3: TGCACAGTTACAGAAGGGTTCTACAATGAGCAGTTCTTC. Amino acids: CTVTEGFYNEQFF.